Below are 10 T cell receptor beta chains sequenced from a single sample in a study of cytotoxic CD8 clonotypes in ibrutinib-treated CLL. This table comes from immunoSEQ multiplex PCR, and its TCRdb copy is limited to in-frame clones, with some not included. The data contain 25,000 to 30,000 clones, 62% of them seen just once; the ten biggest clones take up approximately 14%. The specimen was PBMCs, collected before ibrutinib treatment. These TCRs come from a human donor with chronic lymphocytic leukemia.

The CDR3 region is CASSFIGQGFNTDTQYF. CDR3 nucleotide sequence: TGTGCCAGCAGCTTCATAGGACAGGGGTTTAATACAGATACGCAGTATTTT. The chain links TRBV7-3 to TRBJ2-3; 9 nucleotides agree with TRBD1. CDR1 and CDR2 from the germline V gene are SGHTA and FQGTGA. J was trimmed by 3 bases and V by 3 bases; bases with no gene match: 10. CDR3 length equals 17 residues. The variable domain in full, with the rest retrieved from reference TRBV7-3 and TRBJ2-3, is GAGVSQTPSNKVTEKGKYVELRCDPISGHTALYWYRQSLGQGPEFLIYFQGTGAADDSGLPNDRFFAVRPEGSVSTLKIQRTERGDSAVYLCASSFIGQGFNTDTQYFGPGTRLTVL.

This clone has a handful of counts. The rearrangement uses TRBV5-1 and TRBJ1-2; the match to TRBD1 covers 8 bases. The CDR3 has 14 residues. Germline V gene data show CDR1 as SGHRS and CDR2 as YFSETQ. Germline trimming cut 4 bases from V and 6 bases from J; bases unmatched to any gene: 8. CDR3 loop: CASSPQTGDNGYTF. In DNA form, the CDR3 reads TGCGCCAGCAGCCCCCAGACAGGGGACAATGGCTACACCTTC.

This clone is judged medium-sized. The rearrangement joins TRBV7-6 to TRBJ2-3; D not resolved. The CDR3 contains 16 residues. Germline assignment: CDR1 SGHVS and CDR2 FNYEAQ. The V and J ends lost 1 base and 2 bases respectively, with 13 bases between them. CDR3 sequence (DNA): TGTGCCAGCAGCTTAGGTCACATGACCGCCACAGATACGCAGTATTTT. This gives the protein CASSLGHMTATDTQYF.

The V gene is TRBV10-3, the J gene TRBJ1-2; D might be TRBD1 (5 bases). The CDR3 runs 16 residues. Germline assignment: CDR1 ENHRY and CDR2 SYGVKD. The V and J ends lost 1 base and 5 bases respectively, with 17 bases between them. CDR3 in amino acids: CAISEFEGGGRYGYTF. In DNA, the CDR3 is TGTGCCATCAGTGAGTTCGAGGGCGGGGGAAGGTATGGCTACACCTTC.

This clone was detected once. The gene calls are TRBV11-2 and TRBJ2-1; D unresolved. The CDR3 runs 13 residues. V lost 6 bases, J lost 12 bases, and 18 bases lay in between. Germline CDR1 SGHAT, CDR2 FQNNGV. CDR3 in amino acids: CASSTPYQNTQFF. The CDR3 DNA reads as TGTGCCAGCAGTACACCATACCAGAATACGCAGTTCTTC.

This clone has only a few counts. This chain links TRBV19 with TRBJ2-2; the D is unclear. The CDR3 runs 13 residues. The V end was cut by 8 bases, the J end by 0 bases, with 7 bases between. Germline CDR1 and CDR2: LNHDA and SQIVND (reference sequence). This CDR3 reads CASASPNTGELFF. The DNA for the CDR3 is TGTGCCAGTGCCTCACCGAACACCGGGGAGCTGTTTTTT.

J is TRBJ2-2 and V is TRBV7-9; a possible D gene is TRBD1 (6 bases). The length of the CDR3 is 14 residues. Germline assignment: CDR1 SEHNR and CDR2 FQNEAQ (reference sequence). Trimming took 4 bases from V and 5 from J, leaving 11 bases between them. CDR3 sequence reads: CASSYLQGTGELFF. CDR3 sequence (DNA): TGTGCCAGCAGCTACCTACAGGGTACCGGGGAGCTGTTTTTT.

This chain connects TRBV6-6 to TRBJ2-3; 7 bases are a match to TRBD2. V dropped 5 bases and J dropped 4; count of bases not matched to a gene: 6. The CDR3 contains 14 residues. From germline, CDR1 is MNHNY and CDR2 SVGAGI (reference sequence). The chain's CDR3 is CASSPGGGADTQYF. The CDR3 nucleotides are TGTGCCAGCAGTCCTGGGGGGGGAGCAGATACGCAGTATTTT.

This clone ranks as medium-sized (0.01 to 0.1%). V gene TRBV6-1 combines with J gene TRBJ2-7, with TRBD2 matching 9 bases. The CDR3 totals 15 residues. V shed 2 bases, J shed 0 bases, and the junction held 2 bases outside the gene matches. Germline assignment: CDR1 MNHNS and CDR2 SASEGT. In DNA form, the CDR3 reads TGTGCCAGCAGTGAAAGCGGGGGGAGCTCCTACGAGCAGTACTTC. Its protein product is CASSESGGSSYEQYF.

This clone was found a few times. The gene calls are TRBV7-2 and TRBJ2-4; D may be TRBD1 (6 bases). The CDR3 is 13 residues long. Deletions cut 5 bases from V and 9 bases from J, with 14 bases between. Germline values: CDR1 SGHTA, CDR2 FQGNSA. CDR3 sequence: CASSEGVGSIQYF. CDR3 DNA sequence: TGTGCCAGCAGCGAGGGGGTAGGCAGCATTCAGTACTTC.